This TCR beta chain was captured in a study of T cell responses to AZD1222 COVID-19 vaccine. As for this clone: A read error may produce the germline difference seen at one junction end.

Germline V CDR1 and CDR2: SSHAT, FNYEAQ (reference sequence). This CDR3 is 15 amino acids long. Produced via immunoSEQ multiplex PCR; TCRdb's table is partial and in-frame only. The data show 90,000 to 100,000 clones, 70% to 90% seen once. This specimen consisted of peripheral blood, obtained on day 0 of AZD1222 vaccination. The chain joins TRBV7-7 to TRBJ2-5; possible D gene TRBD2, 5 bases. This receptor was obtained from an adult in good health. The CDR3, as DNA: TGTGCTAGCAGCTTTGGCGGCAGCGGCCAAGAGACCCAGTACTTC. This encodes CASSFGGSGQETQYF.